Following are 10 T cell receptor beta chains from one sample sequenced in a study of blood T cell repertoires in COVID-19. The repertoire was sequenced with immunoSEQ multiplex PCR; TCRdb's copy has only in-frame clones and lacks some. The sample comprises a few hundred thousand clones, around 86% of which are singletons, and about 5% rests with the top ten. The sequenced sample consisted of PBMCs or T cells enriched from blood (not recorded which). These TCRs come from a woman between 50 and 59 years old who had recovered from COVID-19.

This chain joins TRBV30 and TRBJ1-2; D ambiguous. Germline-derived CDR1 and CDR2 are GTSNPN and SVGIG (reference sequence). This CDR3 has 13 amino acids. V gave up 3 bases and J gave up 4 bases, with 12 bases separating them. CDR3 DNA sequence: TGTGCCTGGAGCGATCAGATCTCCTATGGCTACACCTTC. Amino acids: CAWSDQISYGYTF.

For the CDR3, the DNA is TGTGCCAGCAGCTTGGGAGGACGTGCCTATAGCAATCAGCCCCAGCATTTT. Encoded protein: CASSLGGRAYSNQPQHF. This chain joins TRBV7-9 and TRBJ1-5, with D unclear. Trimming shortened V by 3 bases and J by 0 bases, and 15 bases separated the two germline ends. Germline V gives CDR1 SEHNR, CDR2 FQNEAQ (reference sequence). The CDR3 extends over 17 amino acids.

This clone showed up just a few times. The chain couples TRBV25-1 to TRBJ1-1; 7 bases match TRBD1. Germline loops: CDR1 MGHDK, CDR2 SYGVNS. This CDR3 is built from 13 residues. V gave up 8 bases and J gave up 9 bases; unmatched junction bases: 12. The CDR3 DNA follows: TGTGCCAGCCGCCGCTACCGGGACAGTAAAGCTTTCTTT. This translates into CASRRYRDSKAFF.

This clone was seen repeatedly, ten times or more. The rearrangement joins TRBV2 to TRBJ1-5; TRBD1 aligns across 7 bases. The germline CDR1 and CDR2 sequences are SNHLY and FYNNEI. The CDR3 totals 14 residues. V trimming: 6 bases; J trimming: 6 bases; junction bases outside the gene matches: 8. Written as DNA, the CDR3 is TGTGCCAGCAGGACGGGACAGCTGGGTCAGCCCCAGCATTTT. As protein: CASRTGQLGQPQHF. The variable domain in full, with the rest retrieved from reference TRBV2 and TRBJ1-5, is EPEVTQTPSHQVTQMGQEVILRCVPISNHLYFYWYRQILGQKVEFLVSFYNNEISEKSEIFDDQFSVERPDGSNFTLKIRSTKLEDSAMYFCASRTGQLGQPQHFGDGTRLSIL.

Only a few counts were recorded for this clone. V gene TRBV3-1 (or the pseudogene TRBV3-2) combines with J gene TRBJ2-5; possible D gene TRBD2, 6 bases. This CDR3 spans 14 amino acids. The germline V gene encodes CDR1 LGHDT and CDR2 YNNKEL (reference sequence). Trimming took 1 base from V and 4 from J, leaving 10 bases between them. CDR3 region: CASSQGASAETQYF. The CDR3, as DNA: TGTGCCAGCAGCCAAGGGGCTAGCGCAGAGACCCAGTACTTC.

The CDR3 sequence is CASSLTLAGGPLSAETQYF. CDR3 DNA: TGCGCCAGCAGCTTGACCCTAGCGGGGGGGCCGCTATCGGCGGAGACCCAGTACTTC. The chain combines TRBV5-1 with TRBJ2-5, with TRBD2 matching over 12 bases. The CDR3 runs to 19 residues. In germline, CDR1 is SGHRS, CDR2 YFSETQ. With V trimmed by 1 base and J by 5 bases, 15 bases remained unmatched.

The V and J genes are TRBV5-1 and TRBJ2-1, with 7 bases that match TRBD1. CDR3 length: 13 residues. With 3 bases clipped from V and 5 bases from J, the junction kept 2 bases outside the gene matches. In germline, CDR1 is SGHRS, CDR2 YFSETQ. The CDR3 nucleotides are TGCGCCAGCAGCTACGGACAGGACAATGAGCAGTTCTTC. This codes for CASSYGQDNEQFF.

The chain is built from TRBV6-5 and TRBJ1-2, with D tentatively TRBD1 (5 bases). Germline-derived CDR1 and CDR2 are MNHEY and SVGAGI. Trimming removed 6 bases from V and 7 bases from J, with 18 bases in between. The CDR3 has 14 residues. The DNA for the CDR3 is TGTGCCAGCAGCCTCCGAACAGGCCCCTCTGGCTACACCTTC. This translates into CASSLRTGPSGYTF.

The chain recombines TRBV7-3 with TRBJ2-1, with a possible D match to TRBD1 (6 bases). Germline V gene lookup returns CDR1 SGHTA and CDR2 FQGTGA. The V and J ends lost 5 bases and 4 bases respectively, with 15 bases between them. The CDR3 totals 15 residues. CDR3 sequence reads: CASSPSTGVYNEQFF. As DNA, the CDR3 is TGTGCCAGCAGCCCATCGACAGGCGTTTACAATGAGCAGTTCTTC.

The chain employs TRBV11-3 and TRBJ1-6, with D perhaps TRBD1 (6 bases). The V and J ends lost 5 bases and 6 bases respectively, with 17 bases between them. This CDR3 comprises 16 residues. CDR1 and CDR2 from the germline V gene are SGHNT and YENEEA. The CDR3 region has the DNA TGTGCCAGCAGCGCGGTGGTGGCAGGGGTTAATTCACCCCTCCACTTT. It codes for CASSAVVAGVNSPLHF. Combining the CDR3 with reference TRBV11-3 and TRBJ1-6 gives the whole variable domain EAGVVQSPRYKIIEKKQPVAFWCNPISGHNTLYWYLQNLGQGPELLIRYENEEAVDDSQLPKDRFSAERLKGVDSTLKIQPAELGDSAVYLCASSAVVAGVNSPLHFGNGTRLTVT.